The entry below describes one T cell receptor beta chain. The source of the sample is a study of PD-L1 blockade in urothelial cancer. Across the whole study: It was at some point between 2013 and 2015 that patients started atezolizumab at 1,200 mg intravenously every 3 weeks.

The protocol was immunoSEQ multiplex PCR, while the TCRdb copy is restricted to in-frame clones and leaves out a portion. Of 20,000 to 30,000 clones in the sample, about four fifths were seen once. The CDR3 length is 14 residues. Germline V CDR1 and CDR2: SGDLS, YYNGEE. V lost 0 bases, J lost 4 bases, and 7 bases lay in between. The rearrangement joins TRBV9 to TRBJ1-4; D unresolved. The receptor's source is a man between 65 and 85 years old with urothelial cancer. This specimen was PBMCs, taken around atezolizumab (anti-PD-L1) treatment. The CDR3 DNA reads TGTGCCAGCAGCGTAGGAGCCTATAATGAAAAACTGTTTTTT. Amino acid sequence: CASSVGAYNEKLFF.